This TCR beta chain came from a study of blood T cell repertoires in COVID-19. Data came from immunoSEQ multiplex PCR; TCRdb stores just in-frame clones and leaves some out. Among around 50,000 clones listed, over 65% were seen once. Germline loops: CDR1 MNHEY, CDR2 SMNVEV (reference sequence). This CDR3 has 13 residues. J gave up 3 bases and V 6 bases, and 4 bases lay outside the gene matches. The rearrangement uses TRBV27 and TRBJ2-7, with 8 bases identical to TRBD1. The sample taken for sequencing was peripheral blood. The TCR was taken from a man between 40 and 49 years old with active COVID-19. In nucleotides, the CDR3 is TGTGCCAGCAGGGCAGGGGGCATCTACGAGCAGTACTTC. Translation gives CASRAGGIYEQYF.